This record concerns one TCR beta chain sequence. The entry originates in a study of T-cell reconstitution after alpha-beta-depleted transplantation in children. TCRbeta library construction was performed incorporating unique molecular identifiers. TCRdb independently ran MiXCR on the PCR reads; one entry per CDR3 protein. The sample yields approximately 510,000 distinct CDR3 sequences, 18% seen once. Germline CDR1 and CDR2: SGHTA and FQGNSA. The CDR3 has 13 residues. Trimming stripped 3 bases from V and 6 bases from J, with 8 bases between. This specimen consisted of PBMCs from the stem cell graft donor, obtained from the stem cell graft. The rearrangement uses TRBV7-2 and TRBJ2-2; D gene uncertain. The TCR comes from a human donor who donated a stem cell graft to a child with acute lymphoblastic leukemia. This CDR3 is CASSFLAPGELFF. The DNA of the CDR3 is TGTGCCAGCAGCTTCTTGGCCCCCGGGGAGCTGTTTTTT.